The 17 T cell receptor beta chains given below trace back to one sample, sequenced in a study of blood T cells in healthy people across ages. The second PCR ran roughly 6 to 12 cycles with a sample-barcoded 5' primer and J-beta primers. In TCRdb, the 5' RACE reads were re-called with MiXCR into one record per CDR3 protein. Of roughly 900,000 distinct CDR3 sequences listed, about 48% are singletons. The material sequenced was blood. All receptors derive from a man aged 25 to 45 in good health.

This chain joins TRBV13 and TRBJ2-7, with 12 bases aligning to TRBD1. In germline, CDR1 is PRHDT, CDR2 FYEKMQ (reference sequence). CDR3 size: 16 residues. Germline trimming cut 5 bases from V and 4 bases from J; bases unmatched to any gene: 9. The chain's CDR3 is CASSMTWDRGHYEQYF. As DNA, the CDR3 is TGTGCCAGCAGCATGACCTGGGACAGGGGGCATTACGAGCAGTACTTC.

The chain links TRBV7-9 to TRBJ2-3; D gene unclear. Germline-derived CDR1 and CDR2 are SEHNR and FQNEAQ (reference sequence). This CDR3 has 12 residues. V lost 3 bases to trimming and J lost 5 bases, with 6 bases between them. CDR3 nucleotide sequence: TGTGCCAGCAGCTTTCCGGTAGATACGCAGTATTTT. It is translated as CASSFPVDTQYF.

The chain is built from TRBV5-1 and TRBJ1-1; no definite D call. The germline gives CDR1 SGHRS, CDR2 YFSETQ. This CDR3 region has 14 residues. V was clipped by 0 bases and J by 2 bases, with 8 bases between them. CDR3 in DNA: TGCGCCAGCAGCTTGGTCGGCTTTAACACTGAAGCTTTCTTT. Protein sequence: CASSLVGFNTEAFF. The full variable domain, with the rest looked up from reference TRBV5-1 and TRBJ1-1, is KAGVTQTPRYLIKTRGQQVTLSCSPISGHRSVSWYQQTPGQGLQFLFEYFSETQRNKGNFPGRFSGRQFSNSRSEMNVSTLELGDSALYLCASSLVGFNTEAFFGQGTRLTVV.

This clonotype was counted a few times. The chain carries TRBV27 and TRBJ2-7; TRBD2 is a possible D gene (5 bases). V was shortened by 4 bases and J by 2 bases, with 12 bases between the two germline ends. Per the germline V gene, CDR1 is MNHEY and CDR2 is SMNVEV (reference sequence). The CDR3 spans 14 residues. In DNA, the CDR3 is TGTGCCAGCAGTTCTAGCCCGGGTACCTACGAGCAGTACTTC. Translation gives CASSSSPGTYEQYF.

The chain joins TRBV6-1 to TRBJ1-2, with D perhaps TRBD1 (5 bases). Germline V gives CDR1 MNHNS, CDR2 SASEGT. The CDR3 consists of 14 residues. V was clipped by 6 bases and J by 3 bases, with 14 bases between them. This CDR3 reads CASRLYQGHYGYTF. CDR3 DNA: TGTGCCAGCAGACTATATCAGGGCCACTATGGCTACACCTTC.

V usage is TRBV12-3 or TRBV12-4 and J usage is TRBJ2-3; 9 bases line up with TRBD2. The CDR3 has 17 amino acids. V dropped 3 bases and J dropped 1; count of bases not matched to a gene: 8. This chain's CDR3 is CASSFRIIAGGTDTQYF. The CDR3 region has the DNA TGTGCCAGCAGTTTCCGGATTATAGCGGGGGGCACAGATACGCAGTATTTT.

In this sample, this clonotype turned up a few times. The chain has TRBV29-1 and TRBJ2-3; tentatively, D is TRBD2 (6 bases). Looked up from germline, CDR1 is SQVTM and CDR2 is ANQGSEA. V lost 5 bases, J lost 4 bases, and 19 bases lay in between. This CDR3 is built from 15 residues. The CDR3 DNA reads as TGCAGCGTTACCCCGGGACTCGCGCACCCAGATACGCAGTATTTT. Encoded protein: CSVTPGLAHPDTQYF.

CDR3 in amino acids: CASSLIGGGEKLFF. The CDR3 region has the DNA TGCGCCAGCAGCTTGATAGGGGGAGGTGAAAAACTGTTTTTT. V gene TRBV5-1 combines with J gene TRBJ1-4, with D possibly TRBD1 on 6 matching bases. Germline V CDR1 and CDR2: SGHRS, YFSETQ. V was clipped by 1 base and J by 7 bases, with 11 bases between them. The CDR3 is made up of 14 amino acids.

This chain links TRBV20-1 with TRBJ1-2; 9 bases match TRBD1. The CDR3 is 15 amino acids. The germline V gene encodes CDR1 DFQATT and CDR2 SNEGSKA (reference sequence). J was trimmed by 0 bases and V by 4 bases; bases with no gene match: 6. In DNA form, the CDR3 reads TGCAGTGCTACACCGGGACAGGGAGCTAACTATGGCTACACCTTC. Translation: CSATPGQGANYGYTF.

V and J are TRBV3-1 and TRBJ1-4; D may be TRBD1 (5 bases). This CDR3 contains 14 residues. In germline, CDR1 is LGHDT, CDR2 YNNKEL (reference sequence). V was trimmed by 1 base and J by 8 bases, leaving 11 bases between them. For the CDR3, the DNA is TGTGCCAGCAGCCAAGGGACAAGGCTCGAAAAACTGTTTTTT. Residues: CASSQGTRLEKLFF.

This clonotype has just a few counts. The chain uses TRBV9 and TRBJ2-3; 8 nucleotides align to TRBD1. CDR1 is SGDLS, CDR2 YYNGEE, per germline. The V and J ends lost 0 bases and 7 bases, in that order; junction bases with no gene match: 10. The CDR3 is 16 amino acids. CDR3 in amino acids: CASSVESQGAVHTQYF. CDR3 DNA sequence: TGTGCCAGCAGCGTAGAGAGTCAGGGGGCTGTGCATACGCAGTATTTT.

The rearrangement joins TRBV6-2 or TRBV6-3 to TRBJ2-1; perhaps TRBD1 as D (5 bases). The CDR3 contains 15 residues. V was cut by 4 bases and J by 8 bases, with 18 bases left in between. Per germline, CDR1 MNHEY and CDR2 SVGEGT. The chain's CDR3 is CASSSPPDIIDEQFF. The CDR3 DNA sequence: TGTGCCAGCAGTTCCCCACCGGACATAATAGATGAGCAGTTCTTC.

CDR3 bases: TGCAGTGCAAGCAGGGACAGGGGCCTTTACGAGCAGTACTTC. Encoded protein: CSASRDRGLYEQYF. The J gene is TRBJ2-7, the V gene TRBV20-1, with 10 positions matching TRBD1. This CDR3 is 14 amino acids long. With V trimmed by 6 bases and J by 4 bases, 9 bases remained unmatched. CDR1 is DFQATT, CDR2 SNEGSKA, per germline (reference sequence).

Comment on this clonotype: A much larger clone is a single base away; this may be a read error. The chain couples TRBV20-1 to TRBJ2-3, with TRBD2 matching 8 bases. This CDR3 is 14 amino acids long. Germline V gene sequence: CDR1 DFQATT, CDR2 SNEGSKA (reference sequence). The V gene end was trimmed by 6 bases and the J gene end by 1 base; junction bases not matched to a gene: 6. DNA of the CDR3: TGCAGTGCAATACCAGCGGGGGGCACAGATACGCAGTATTTT. Translating it yields CSAIPAGGTDTQYF.

The chain couples TRBV12-3 or TRBV12-4 to TRBJ2-5; 8 bases align to TRBD2. The CDR3 is 14 residues long. V dropped 6 bases and J dropped 1; count of bases not matched to a gene: 4. The CDR3 sequence is CASRIAGSQETQYF. The CDR3 nucleotides read TGTGCCAGCAGAATAGCGGGGAGCCAAGAGACCCAGTACTTC.

J is TRBJ2-1 and V is TRBV7-2, with a tentative D call TRBD2 (6 bases). The V end lost 1 base, the J end lost 7 bases, and 11 bases lay between the germline ends. CDR3 length: 14 amino acids. Looked up from germline, CDR1 is SGHTA and CDR2 is FQGNSA. This CDR3 reads CASSLVRGKNEQFF. As DNA, the CDR3 is TGTGCCAGCAGCTTAGTTCGGGGGAAAAATGAGCAGTTCTTC.

This chain joins TRBV20-1 and TRBJ1-2; D may be TRBD1 (5 bases). There are 17 residues in the CDR3. Trimming shortened V by 4 bases and J by 0 bases, and 21 bases separated the two germline ends. Germline values: CDR1 DFQATT, CDR2 SNEGSKA (reference sequence). DNA for the CDR3: TGCAGTGCTACGAAAGCTGCAAGGCCAGGGACTAACTATGGCTACACCTTC. Residues: CSATKAARPGTNYGYTF.